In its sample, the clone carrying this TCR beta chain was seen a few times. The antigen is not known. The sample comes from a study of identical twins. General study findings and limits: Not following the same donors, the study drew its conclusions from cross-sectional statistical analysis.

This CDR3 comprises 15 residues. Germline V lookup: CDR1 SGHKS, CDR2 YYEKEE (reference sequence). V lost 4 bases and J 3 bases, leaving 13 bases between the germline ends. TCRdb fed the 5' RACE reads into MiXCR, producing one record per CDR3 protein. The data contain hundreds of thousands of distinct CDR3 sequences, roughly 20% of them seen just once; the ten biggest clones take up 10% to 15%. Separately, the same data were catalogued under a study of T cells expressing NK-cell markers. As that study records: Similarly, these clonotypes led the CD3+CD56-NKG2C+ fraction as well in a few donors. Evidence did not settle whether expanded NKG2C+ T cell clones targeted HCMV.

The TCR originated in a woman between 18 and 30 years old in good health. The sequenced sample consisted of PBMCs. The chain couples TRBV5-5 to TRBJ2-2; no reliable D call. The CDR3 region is CASSPARRDTGELFF. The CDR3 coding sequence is TGTGCCAGCAGCCCAGCTCGTCGTGACACCGGGGAGCTGTTTTTT.